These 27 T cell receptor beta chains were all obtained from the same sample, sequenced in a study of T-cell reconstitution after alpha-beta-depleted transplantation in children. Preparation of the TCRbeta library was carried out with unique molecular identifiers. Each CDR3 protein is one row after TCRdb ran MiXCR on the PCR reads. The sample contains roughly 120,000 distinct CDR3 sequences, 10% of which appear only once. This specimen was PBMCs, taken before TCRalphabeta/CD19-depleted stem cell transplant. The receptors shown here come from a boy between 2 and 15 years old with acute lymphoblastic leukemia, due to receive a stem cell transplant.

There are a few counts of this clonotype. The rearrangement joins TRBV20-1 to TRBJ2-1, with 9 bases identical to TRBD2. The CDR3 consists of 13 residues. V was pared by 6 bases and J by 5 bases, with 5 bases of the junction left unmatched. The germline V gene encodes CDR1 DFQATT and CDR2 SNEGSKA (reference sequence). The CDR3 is CSALLAGNNEQFF. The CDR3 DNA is TGCAGTGCGTTACTAGCGGGCAACAATGAGCAGTTCTTC.

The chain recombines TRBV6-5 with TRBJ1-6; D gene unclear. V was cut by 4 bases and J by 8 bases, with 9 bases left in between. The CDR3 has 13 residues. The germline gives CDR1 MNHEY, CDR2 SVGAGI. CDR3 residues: CASSWSTDSPLHF. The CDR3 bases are TGTGCCAGCAGTTGGTCCACGGATTCACCCCTCCACTTT.

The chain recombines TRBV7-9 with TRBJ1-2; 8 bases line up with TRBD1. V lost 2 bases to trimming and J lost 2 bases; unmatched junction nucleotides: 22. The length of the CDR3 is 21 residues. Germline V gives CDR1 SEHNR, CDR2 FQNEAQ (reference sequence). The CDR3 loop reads CASSLNRGQRTGRVSNYGYTF. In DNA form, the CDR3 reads TGTGCCAGCAGCTTAAATCGGGGCCAACGGACAGGGCGAGTTTCAAACTATGGCTACACCTTC.

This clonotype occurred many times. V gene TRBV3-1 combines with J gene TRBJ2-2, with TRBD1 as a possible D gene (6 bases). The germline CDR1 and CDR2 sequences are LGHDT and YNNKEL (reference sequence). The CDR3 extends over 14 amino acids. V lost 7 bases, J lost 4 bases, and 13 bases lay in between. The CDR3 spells CASTPKGGTGELFF. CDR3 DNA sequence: TGTGCCAGCACCCCTAAAGGGGGCACCGGGGAGCTGTTTTTT.

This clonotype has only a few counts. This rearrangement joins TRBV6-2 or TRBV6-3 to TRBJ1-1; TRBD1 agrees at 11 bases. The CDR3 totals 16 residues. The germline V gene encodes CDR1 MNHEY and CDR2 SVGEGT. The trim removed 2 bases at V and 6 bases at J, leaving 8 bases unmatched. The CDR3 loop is CASSYPRTGGNPEAFF. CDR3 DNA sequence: TGTGCCAGCAGTTACCCTAGGACAGGGGGCAACCCTGAAGCTTTCTTT.

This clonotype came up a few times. CDR3 sequence reads: CASRKIGGLSNQPQHF. Written as DNA, the CDR3 is TGTGCCAGCAGGAAGATCGGGGGACTTAGCAATCAGCCCCAGCATTTT. This chain uses TRBV27 with TRBJ1-5; D is perhaps TRBD1 (5 bases). The CDR3 has 16 residues. Trimming cost V 6 bases and J 0 bases, with 15 bases left between them. CDR1 is MNHEY and CDR2 is SMNVEV in the germline V gene (reference sequence).

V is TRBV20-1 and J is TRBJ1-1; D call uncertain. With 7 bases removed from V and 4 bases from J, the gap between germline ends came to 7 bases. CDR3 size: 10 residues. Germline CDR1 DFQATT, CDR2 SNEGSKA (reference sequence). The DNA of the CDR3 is TGCAGTGTGAGAGGCACTGAAGCTTTCTTT. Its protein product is CSVRGTEAFF.

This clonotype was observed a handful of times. The CDR3 loop is CASRRTSSTDTQYF. The DNA of the CDR3 is TGTGCCAGCAGGCGGACATCTAGCACAGATACGCAGTATTTT. The V gene is TRBV28, the J gene TRBJ2-3, with D perhaps matching TRBD1 (5 bases). Trimming removed 6 bases at V and 0 bases at J, with 10 bases between. Germline CDR1 is MDHEN and CDR2 is SYDVKM. This CDR3 spans 14 amino acids.

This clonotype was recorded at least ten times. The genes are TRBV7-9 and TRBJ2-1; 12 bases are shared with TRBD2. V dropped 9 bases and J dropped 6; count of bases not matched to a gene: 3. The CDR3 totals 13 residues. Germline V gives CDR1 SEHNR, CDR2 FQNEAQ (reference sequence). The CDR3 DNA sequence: TGTGCCAGGACTAGCGGGAGTAGCAATGAGCAGTTCTTC. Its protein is CARTSGSSNEQFF.

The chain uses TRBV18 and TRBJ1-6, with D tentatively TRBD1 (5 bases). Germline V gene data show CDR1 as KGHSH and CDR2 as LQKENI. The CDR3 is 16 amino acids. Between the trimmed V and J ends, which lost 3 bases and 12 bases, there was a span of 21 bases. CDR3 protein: CASSPLRQGGVGPLHF. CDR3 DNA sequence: TGTGCCAGCTCACCCTTACGGCAGGGTGGGGTCGGACCCCTCCACTTT.

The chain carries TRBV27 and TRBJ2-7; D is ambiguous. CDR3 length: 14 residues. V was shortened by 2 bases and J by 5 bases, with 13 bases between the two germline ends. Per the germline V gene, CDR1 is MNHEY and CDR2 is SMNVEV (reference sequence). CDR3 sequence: CASSLSLSADEQYF. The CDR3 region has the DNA TGTGCCAGCAGTTTAAGTCTCAGCGCGGACGAGCAGTACTTC.

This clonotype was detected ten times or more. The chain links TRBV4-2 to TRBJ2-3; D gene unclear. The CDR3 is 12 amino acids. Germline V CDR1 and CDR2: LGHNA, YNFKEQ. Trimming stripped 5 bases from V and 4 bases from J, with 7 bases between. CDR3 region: CASSSRPDTQYF. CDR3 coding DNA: TGTGCCAGCAGCTCCAGGCCAGATACGCAGTATTTT.

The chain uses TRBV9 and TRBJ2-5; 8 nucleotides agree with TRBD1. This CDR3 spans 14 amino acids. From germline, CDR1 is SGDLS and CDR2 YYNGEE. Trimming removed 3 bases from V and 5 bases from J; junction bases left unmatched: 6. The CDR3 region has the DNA TGTGCCAGCAGCGCCACGGACAGGGTTGAGACCCAGTACTTC. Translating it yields CASSATDRVETQYF.

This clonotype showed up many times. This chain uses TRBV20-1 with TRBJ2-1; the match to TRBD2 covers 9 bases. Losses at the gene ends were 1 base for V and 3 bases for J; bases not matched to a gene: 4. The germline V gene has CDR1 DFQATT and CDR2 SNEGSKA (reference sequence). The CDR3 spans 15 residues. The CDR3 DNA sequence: TGCAGTGCTAGAGCCTCTAGCGGGATCTACAATGAGCAGTTCTTC. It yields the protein CSARASSGIYNEQFF.

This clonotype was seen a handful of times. The chain's CDR3 is CSVTINHRGTYSYEQYF. In DNA, the CDR3 is TGCAGCGTAACTATAAATCACAGGGGGACCTATTCCTACGAGCAGTACTTC. The V gene is TRBV29-1, the J gene TRBJ2-7; 8 bases map to TRBD1. Trimming at V came to 6 bases and at J to 1 base, leaving 17 bases not matched to a gene. Germline CDR1 reads SQVTM; CDR2 reads ANQGSEA. The CDR3 has 17 amino acids.

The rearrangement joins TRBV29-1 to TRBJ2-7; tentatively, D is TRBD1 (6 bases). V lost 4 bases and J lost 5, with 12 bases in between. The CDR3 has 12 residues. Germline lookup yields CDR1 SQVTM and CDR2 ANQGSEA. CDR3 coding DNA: TGCAGCGTTGCCCAGGGGACACACGAGCAGTACTTC. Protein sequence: CSVAQGTHEQYF.

The CDR3 spells CASSQDYGIASDTQYF. The CDR3 nucleotides are TGTGCCAGCAGCCAAGATTATGGGATTGCTTCAGATACGCAGTATTTT. The chain joins TRBV3-1 to TRBJ2-3; D unresolved. This CDR3 is built from 16 residues. Trimming left V 0 bases short and J 4 bases short, with 14 bases between. Germline lookup yields CDR1 LGHDT and CDR2 YNNKEL (reference sequence).

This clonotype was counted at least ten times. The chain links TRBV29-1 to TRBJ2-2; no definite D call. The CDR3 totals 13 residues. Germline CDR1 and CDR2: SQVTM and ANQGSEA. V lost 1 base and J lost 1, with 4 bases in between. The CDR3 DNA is TGCAGCGTTGAAGGCCAGAACACCGGGGAGCTGTTTTTT. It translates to CSVEGQNTGELFF.

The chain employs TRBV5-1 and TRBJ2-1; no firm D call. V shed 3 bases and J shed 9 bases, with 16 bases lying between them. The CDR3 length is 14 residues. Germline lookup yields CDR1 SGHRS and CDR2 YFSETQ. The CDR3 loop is CASSSGTIRAEQFF. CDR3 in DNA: TGCGCCAGCAGCTCAGGCACAATAAGGGCTGAGCAGTTCTTC.

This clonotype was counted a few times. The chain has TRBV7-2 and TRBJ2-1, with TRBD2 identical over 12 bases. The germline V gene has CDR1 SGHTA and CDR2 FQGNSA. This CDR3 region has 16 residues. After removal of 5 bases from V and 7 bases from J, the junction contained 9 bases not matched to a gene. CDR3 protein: CASSPRLAGDRNEQFF. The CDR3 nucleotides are TGTGCCAGCAGCCCCCGACTAGCGGGGGACCGGAATGAGCAGTTCTTC.

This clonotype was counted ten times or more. The CDR3 loop is CASRPMTLAEDNEQFF. For the CDR3, the DNA is TGTGCCAGCAGACCTATGACGTTAGCGGAAGACAATGAGCAGTTCTTC. The V gene is TRBV12-3 or TRBV12-4, the J gene TRBJ2-1, with D perhaps matching TRBD2 (6 bases). V lost 6 bases and J 5 bases, leaving 20 bases between the germline ends. The CDR3 covers 16 residues.

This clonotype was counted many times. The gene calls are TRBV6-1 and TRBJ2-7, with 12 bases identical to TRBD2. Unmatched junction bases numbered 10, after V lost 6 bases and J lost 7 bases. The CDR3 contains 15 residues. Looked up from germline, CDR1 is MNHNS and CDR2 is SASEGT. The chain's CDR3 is CASRDRLAGVREQYF. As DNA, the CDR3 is TGTGCCAGCAGAGATCGACTAGCGGGAGTGCGGGAGCAGTACTTC.

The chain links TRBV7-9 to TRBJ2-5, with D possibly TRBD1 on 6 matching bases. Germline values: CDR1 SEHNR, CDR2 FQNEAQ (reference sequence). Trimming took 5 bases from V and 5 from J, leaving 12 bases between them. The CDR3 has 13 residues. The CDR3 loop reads CASSLNRAETQYF. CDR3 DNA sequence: TGTGCCAGCAGCCTCAACAGGGCTGAGACCCAGTACTTC.

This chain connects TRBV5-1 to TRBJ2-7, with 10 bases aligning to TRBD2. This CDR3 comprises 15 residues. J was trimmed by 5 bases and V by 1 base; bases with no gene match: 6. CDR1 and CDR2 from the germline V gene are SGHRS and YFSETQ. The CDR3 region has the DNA TGCGCCAGCAGCTTGTATGCTAGCGGGAGAAACGAGCAGTACTTC. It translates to CASSLYASGRNEQYF.

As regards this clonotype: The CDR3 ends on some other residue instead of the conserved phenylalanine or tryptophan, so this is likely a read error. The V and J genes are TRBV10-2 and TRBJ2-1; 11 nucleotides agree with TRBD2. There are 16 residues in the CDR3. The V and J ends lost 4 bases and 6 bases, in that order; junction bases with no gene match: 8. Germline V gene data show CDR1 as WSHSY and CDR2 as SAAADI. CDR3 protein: CASSVSVSGRGNEQFY. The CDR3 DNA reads TGCGCCAGCAGTGTCTCGGTTAGCGGGAGGGGCAATGAGCAGTTCTAC.

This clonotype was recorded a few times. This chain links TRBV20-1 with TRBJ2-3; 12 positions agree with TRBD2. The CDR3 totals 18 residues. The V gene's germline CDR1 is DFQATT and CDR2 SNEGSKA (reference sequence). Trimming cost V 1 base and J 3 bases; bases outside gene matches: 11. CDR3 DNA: TGCAGTGCTAGAGCGGGGGGGCTAGCGGGAGGGTTAACAGATACGCAGTATTTT. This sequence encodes CSARAGGLAGGLTDTQYF.

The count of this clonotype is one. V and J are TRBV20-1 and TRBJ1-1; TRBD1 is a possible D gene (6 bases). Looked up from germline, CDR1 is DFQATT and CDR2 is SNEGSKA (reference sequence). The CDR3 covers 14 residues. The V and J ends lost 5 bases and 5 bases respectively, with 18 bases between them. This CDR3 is CSALQGREWTEAFF. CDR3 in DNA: TGCAGTGCTTTACAGGGAAGGGAATGGACTGAAGCTTTCTTT.